Listed here are 30 T cell receptor beta chains from one sample, sequenced in a study of sequential checkpoint blockade in melanoma. TCRdb's table, derived via immunoSEQ multiplex PCR, lists solely in-frame clones and lacks some. Of more than 9,500 clones listed, around 24% were seen once; the top ten hold less than 20%. Noted treatment: randomized to nivolumab then ipilimumab (arm A) or the reverse (arm B). The specimen comprised tumor tissue (inferred from file names), sampled from a patient given nivolumab and ipilimumab in sequence. Receptors originate from a human donor with melanoma.

The V and J genes are TRBV14 and TRBJ1-2; the D is unclear. This CDR3 has 12 residues. Germline lookup yields CDR1 SGHDN and CDR2 FVKESK. The V gene lost 5 bases and the J gene lost 8 bases, with 12 bases spanning the gap. The CDR3 bases are TGTGCCAGCAGCTCTCGGGATCAGGGCTACACCTTC. Amino acids: CASSSRDQGYTF.

Judged by abundance, this clone is medium-sized (0.01 to 0.1%). The rearrangement links TRBV6-8 to TRBJ2-1, with 14 bases lining up with TRBD2. This CDR3 is built from 18 residues. CDR1 and CDR2 (germline): MNHGY, SAAAGT. Trimming at V came to 5 bases and at J to 10 bases, leaving 16 bases not matched to a gene. In DNA, the CDR3 is TGTGCCAGCAGTCGATTCATTGGGACTAGCGGGAGTCTAAAGGAGCAGTTCTTC. Its protein product is CASSRFIGTSGSLKEQFF.

This sequence joins TRBV5-1 and TRBJ1-1; D is uncertain. Germline-derived CDR1 and CDR2 are SGHRS and YFSETQ. The V and J ends lost 1 base and 3 bases respectively, with 13 bases between them. There are 15 residues in the CDR3. DNA of the CDR3: TGCGCCAGCAGCTTGATGGCAGCCGGGGACACTGAAGCTTTCTTT. Its protein is CASSLMAAGDTEAFF.

The chain joins TRBV14 to TRBJ2-7; D is perhaps TRBD1 or TRBD2 (6 bases each). CDR1 is SGHDN, CDR2 FVKESK, per germline. V shed 1 base and J shed 4 bases, with 17 bases lying between them. The CDR3 spans 16 residues. The CDR3 DNA sequence: TGTGCCAGCAGCCAAGTCAAGGGGGGCAGGCAGTACGAGCAGTACTTC. Its protein is CASSQVKGGRQYEQYF.

The chain uses TRBV19 and TRBJ1-5; D gene unclear. V shed 5 bases and J shed 3 bases, with 8 bases lying between them. Germline CDR1 reads LNHDA; CDR2 reads SQIVND (reference sequence). The CDR3 sequence is 13 residues long. The CDR3: CASSSGYNQPQHF. In DNA form, the CDR3 reads TGTGCCAGTAGTTCCGGATACAATCAGCCCCAGCATTTT.

This clone was observed a few times. The rearrangement joins TRBV11-3 to TRBJ2-7, with D unclear. Germline CDR1 and CDR2: SGHNT and YENEEA. With 1 base removed from V and 2 bases from J, the gap between germline ends came to 9 bases. This CDR3 is 14 amino acids long. CDR3 DNA sequence: TGTGCCAGCAGCTTAGGAACTGCCCCCTACGAGCAGTACTTC. This sequence encodes CASSLGTAPYEQYF.

This clone was observed a handful of times. J is TRBJ2-4 and V is TRBV11-3; D ambiguous. CDR3 length: 15 residues. V lost 6 bases and J 4 bases, leaving 16 bases between the germline ends. The germline CDR1 and CDR2 sequences are SGHNT and YENEEA. This chain's CDR3 is CASSPTAAAKNIQYF. The CDR3 nucleotides are TGTGCCAGCAGTCCCACCGCCGCGGCAAAAAACATTCAGTACTTC.

By share of the sample, this clone is medium-sized. This chain links TRBV19 with TRBJ2-7; D is possibly TRBD1 or TRBD2 (6 bases each). The CDR3 loop spans 13 amino acids. The germline CDR1 and CDR2 sequences are LNHDA and SQIVND (reference sequence). With 10 bases removed from V and 0 bases from J, the gap between germline ends came to 13 bases. For the CDR3, the DNA is TGTGCCACAAGGGGGGTCAGCTCCTACGAGCAGTACTTC. Translation gives CATRGVSSYEQYF.

This clone is a singleton in its sample. J is TRBJ1-1 and V is TRBV29-1; D might be TRBD1 (5 bases). The V end lost 5 bases, the J end lost 1 base, and 14 bases lay between the germline ends. CDR1 is SQVTM, CDR2 ANQGSEA, per germline. The CDR3 is made up of 14 amino acids. CDR3 region: CSVSTGTPNTEAFF. The DNA for the CDR3 is TGCAGCGTTTCTACCGGGACCCCGAACACTGAAGCTTTCTTT.

The genes are TRBV6-7 and TRBJ2-1; D is undetermined. TRBV6-7 is noted as an ORF with a role that remains uncertain. This CDR3 contains 16 residues. V lost 2 bases to trimming and J lost 3 bases, with 14 bases between them. The CDR3 DNA sequence: TGTGCCAGCAGTTACGGGAAACTACGACTCTACAATGAGCAGTTCTTC. Translating it yields CASSYGKLRLYNEQFF.

The V gene is TRBV2, the J gene TRBJ1-2; TRBD1 matches 8 bases. The CDR3 is made up of 16 amino acids. The trim removed 5 bases at V and 3 bases at J, leaving 11 bases unmatched. Germline V gives CDR1 SNHLY, CDR2 FYNNEI. The CDR3 sequence is CASSPGDRPRHYGYTF. The CDR3 nucleotides read TGTGCCAGCAGTCCTGGGGACAGGCCCCGGCACTATGGCTACACCTTC.

This clone was detected ten times or more. V usage is TRBV11-3 and J usage is TRBJ1-4, with D possibly matching TRBD1 (5 bases). The CDR3 consists of 14 residues. CDR1 is SGHNT and CDR2 is YENEEA in the germline V gene. The V and J ends lost 4 bases and 7 bases respectively, with 13 bases between them. The CDR3 loop reads CASSSGGLGEKLFF. CDR3 bases: TGTGCCAGCAGCTCGGGGGGGTTAGGTGAAAAACTGTTTTTT.

This clone was seen more than once but under ten times. The chain uses TRBV19 and TRBJ2-7; D remains ambiguous. The V gene's germline CDR1 is LNHDA and CDR2 SQIVND (reference sequence). Between the trimmed V and J ends, which lost 3 bases and 3 bases, there was a span of 12 bases. The CDR3 loop spans 14 amino acids. CDR3 DNA: TGTGCCAGTAGTATCGTTCTGGACCACTACGAGCAGTACTTC. It yields the protein CASSIVLDHYEQYF. Based on the CDR3 plus reference TRBV19 and TRBJ2-7, the full variable domain is DGGITQSPKYLFRKEGQNVTLSCEQNLNHDAMYWYRQDPGQGLRLIYYSQIVNDFQKGDIAEGYSVSREKKESFPLTVTSAQKNPTAFYLCASSIVLDHYEQYFGPGTRLTVT.

The chain combines TRBV11-3 with TRBJ2-4; D may be TRBD2 (6 bases). V was pared by 0 bases and J by 0 bases, with 18 bases between. The CDR3 has 19 residues. Germline CDR1 is SGHNT and CDR2 is YENEEA. The CDR3 DNA reads as TGTGCCAGCAGCTTAGATAATCTTAGGGGAGGACTAGCCAAAAACATTCAGTACTTC. Its protein product is CASSLDNLRGGLAKNIQYF.

The chain employs TRBV5-1 and TRBJ2-3, with TRBD1 identical over 12 bases. Germline lookup yields CDR1 SGHRS and CDR2 YFSETQ. Unmatched junction bases numbered 3, after V lost 4 bases and J lost 3 bases. CDR3 length: 15 amino acids. CDR3 bases: TGCGCCAGCAGCCTGGGACAGGGGGCGACAGATACGCAGTATTTT. Its protein product is CASSLGQGATDTQYF. The full variable domain, in which reference TRBV5-1 and TRBJ2-3 provide the parts outside the CDR3, is KAGVTQTPRYLIKTRGQQVTLSCSPISGHRSVSWYQQTPGQGLQFLFEYFSETQRNKGNFPGRFSGRQFSNSRSEMNVSTLELGDSALYLCASSLGQGATDTQYFGPGTRLTVL.

This clone has more than one count but fewer than ten. The V and J genes are TRBV28 and TRBJ1-5; D uncertain. Germline CDR1 is MDHEN and CDR2 is SYDVKM. The V end lost 1 base, the J end lost 1 base, and 5 bases lay between the germline ends. This CDR3 has 14 amino acids. DNA for the CDR3: TGTGCCAGCAGTTTATCATTGAGCAATCAGCCCCAGCATTTT. Protein sequence: CASSLSLSNQPQHF.

This clone showed up just a few times. The chain has TRBV11-3 and TRBJ1-1, with 10 nucleotides matching TRBD1. This CDR3 spans 16 amino acids. Losses at the gene ends were 3 bases for V and 3 bases for J; bases not matched to a gene: 7. Germline values: CDR1 SGHNT, CDR2 YENEEA. This CDR3 reads CASSLRGDRGHTEAFF. The CDR3 bases are TGTGCCAGCAGCTTGAGGGGCGACAGGGGGCACACTGAAGCTTTCTTT.

This clone was found a few times. The V gene is TRBV30, the J gene TRBJ1-1; D is undetermined. The V end was cut by 2 bases, the J end by 0 bases, with 10 bases between. This CDR3 is 14 amino acids long. The germline V gene encodes CDR1 GTSNPN and CDR2 SVGIG (reference sequence). In nucleotides, the CDR3 is TGTGCCTGGAGTCGGCAGACCATGAACACTGAAGCTTTCTTT. It specifies CAWSRQTMNTEAFF.

This clone came up many times. The chain joins TRBV11-3 to TRBJ1-6, with unresolved D. From germline, CDR1 is SGHNT and CDR2 YENEEA. The CDR3 is 18 residues long. The V and J ends lost 5 bases and 6 bases respectively, with 23 bases between them. The CDR3 region has the DNA TGTGCCAGCAGCCACCTCAGGAGGCAACACCTCCTTAATTCACCCCTCCACTTT. Encoded protein: CASSHLRRQHLLNSPLHF.

This clone was detected many times. The rearrangement joins TRBV11-3 to TRBJ1-5; possible D gene TRBD1, 6 bases. V gave up 3 bases and J gave up 6 bases, with 15 bases separating them. The CDR3 extends over 15 amino acids. Germline V lookup: CDR1 SGHNT, CDR2 YENEEA. The CDR3: CASSLTGPPAQPQHF. The CDR3 coding sequence is TGTGCCAGCAGCTTGACAGGCCCCCCGGCTCAGCCCCAGCATTTT. Variable domain in full (rest from reference TRBV11-3 and TRBJ1-5): EAGVVQSPRYKIIEKKQPVAFWCNPISGHNTLYWYLQNLGQGPELLIRYENEEAVDDSQLPKDRFSAERLKGVDSTLKIQPAELGDSAVYLCASSLTGPPAQPQHFGDGTRLSIL.

The CDR3 loop is CASSLRQGPGYEQYF. Here the CDR3 DNA reads TGTGCCAGTAGCCTTCGACAGGGGCCGGGTTACGAGCAGTACTTC. V gene TRBV19 combines with J gene TRBJ2-7; 8 bases map to TRBD1. Germline V gene data show CDR1 as LNHDA and CDR2 as SQIVND (reference sequence). The CDR3 contains 15 residues. The V segment lost 6 bases and the J segment 4 bases; nucleotides outside the gene matches: 11.

The table lists this clone with many counts. The chain links TRBV1 to TRBJ2-1; no DNA check was done on the table's D call, TRBD2. TRBV1 is a listed pseudogene. There are 15 residues in the CDR3. CDR3 sequence (DNA): TGCGCCAGCAGCCAGCGGGAGAGGTCCTACAATGAGCAGTTCTTC. Translation: CASSQRERSYNEQFF.

This clone occurred a few times. The rearrangement links TRBV28 to TRBJ2-7, with a possible D match to TRBD2 (7 bases). The length of the CDR3 is 13 residues. Trimming removed 8 bases from V and 1 base from J, with 12 bases in between. CDR1 is MDHEN and CDR2 is SYDVKM in the germline V gene. The CDR3 region is CASGRGSSYEQYF. CDR3 nucleotide sequence: TGTGCCAGCGGGAGGGGGTCTTCCTACGAGCAGTACTTC. Using reference TRBV28 and TRBJ2-7 for the parts outside the CDR3, the full variable domain is DVKVTQSSRYLVKRTGEKVFLECVQDMDHENMFWYRQDPGLGLRLIYFSYDVKMKEKGDIPEGYSVSREKKERFSLILESASTNQTSMYLCASGRGSSYEQYFGPGTRLTVT.

V and J are TRBV18 and TRBJ2-1; possible D gene TRBD2, 6 bases. V was cut by 1 base and J by 3 bases, with 10 bases left in between. The CDR3 length is 15 residues. Germline lookup yields CDR1 KGHSH and CDR2 LQKENI. The CDR3 loop reads CASSPLAEYYNEQFF. The CDR3 coding sequence is TGTGCCAGCTCACCACTAGCGGAATACTACAATGAGCAGTTCTTC.

This clone was recorded at least ten times. The gene calls are TRBV6-8 and TRBJ2-1; 10 bases agree with TRBD2. With 2 bases clipped from V and 6 bases from J, the junction kept 4 bases outside the gene matches. The length of the CDR3 is 15 residues. CDR1 MNHGY and CDR2 SAAAGT come from the germline V gene. The CDR3 loop reads CASSYTSSGSNEQFF. The CDR3 nucleotides read TGTGCCAGCAGTTACACTTCTAGCGGGAGCAATGAGCAGTTCTTC.

By frequency in the sample, this clone is large. The chain has TRBV30 and TRBJ2-3, with a weak D call TRBD1 (6 bases). Between the trimmed V and J ends, which lost 5 bases and 3 bases, there was a span of 15 bases. The germline V gene has CDR1 GTSNPN and CDR2 SVGIG (reference sequence). CDR3 length: 14 residues. The CDR3 DNA reads as TGTGCCTGGGGTCAGGGGCGGTTTACAGATACGCAGTATTTT. Protein sequence: CAWGQGRFTDTQYF.

The chain is built from TRBV6-8 and TRBJ1-5; D is uncertain. The germline V gene encodes CDR1 MNHGY and CDR2 SAAAGT. This CDR3 is 13 amino acids long. The germline V and J ends were trimmed by 5 bases and 7 bases, with 12 bases remaining between them. CDR3 in amino acids: CASSDRVGQPQHF. DNA for the CDR3: TGTGCCAGCAGTGACCGAGTGGGCCAGCCCCAGCATTTT.

This clone was counted between two and nine times. The rearrangement uses TRBV15 and TRBJ1-3; no definite D call. The V end lost 1 base, the J end lost 4 bases, and 5 bases lay between the germline ends. The germline CDR1 and CDR2 sequences are LNHNV and YYDKDF (reference sequence). The CDR3 has 13 amino acids. Here the CDR3 reads CATSRVLGNTIYF. The CDR3 DNA sequence: TGTGCCACCAGCAGAGTATTAGGAAACACCATATATTTT.

This clone appeared a few times. V gene TRBV6-8 combines with J gene TRBJ1-1; unclear D gene. The germline V gene has CDR1 MNHGY and CDR2 SAAAGT. Between the trimmed V and J ends, which lost 6 bases and 6 bases, there was a span of 14 bases. The CDR3 has 13 residues. The CDR3 here is CASSLLGVAEAFF. The CDR3 region has the DNA TGTGCCAGCAGCCTTCTCGGGGTGGCTGAAGCTTTCTTT.

There are a few counts of this clone. The rearrangement uses TRBV5-1 and TRBJ2-1, with D maybe TRBD2 (5 bases). The V gene's germline CDR1 is SGHRS and CDR2 YFSETQ. This CDR3 has 16 amino acids. V lost 4 bases to trimming and J lost 6 bases, with 20 bases between them. CDR3 protein: CASSPVRGEPSNEQFF. DNA of the CDR3: TGCGCCAGCAGCCCCGTACGGGGAGAGCCTTCCAATGAGCAGTTCTTC.